Shown below are 7 T cell receptor beta chains from a single sample sequenced in a study of cytomegalovirus exposure and HLA in healthy donors. The PCR made use of 60 Vbeta and 13 Jbeta primers. Using immunoSEQ multiplex PCR, the repertoire was profiled, and TCRdb retains in-frame clones only, with some absent. The sample lists about 120,000 clones; 83% were seen once. Sequencing was performed on PBMCs. Receptors originate from a woman in her forties in good health and CMV-seropositive.

This clone was observed a few times. V usage is TRBV6-4 and J usage is TRBJ2-3, with D possibly being TRBD2 (5 bases). V shed 3 bases and J shed 6 bases, with 13 bases lying between them. The CDR3 has 14 residues. Germline CDR1 is MRHNA and CDR2 is SNTAGT. The CDR3 protein is CASSESGISDTQYF. Here the CDR3 DNA reads TGTGCCAGCAGTGAGTCGGGGATCTCGGATACGCAGTATTTT.

The rearrangement links TRBV9 to TRBJ2-5; D is uncertain. The J call may not be correct, given that the DNA end is closer to TRBJ2-7. Germline V gene data show CDR1 as SGDLS and CDR2 as YYNGEE. The CDR3 is 13 amino acids. CDR3 bases: TGTGCCAGCAGCGTAGGGAGCTCCTACGAGCAGTACTTC. This sequence encodes CASSVGSSYEQYF.

The rearrangement links TRBV7-9 to TRBJ2-2; unclear D gene. This CDR3 spans 15 amino acids. Germline-derived CDR1 and CDR2 are SEHNR and FQNEAQ (reference sequence). Deletions cut 1 base from V and 0 bases from J, with 6 bases between. The CDR3 bases are TGTGCCAGCAGCTTAGGGCCCTCGAACACCGGGGAGCTGTTTTTT. Translation: CASSLGPSNTGELFF.

The rearrangement links TRBV21-1 to TRBJ1-5; the table's D call TRBD1 went unverified against the DNA. TRBV21-1 is classified as a pseudogene. The CDR3 sequence is 16 residues long. The CDR3 region has the DNA TGTGCCAGCAGCCGAACTCCCAGGGGAGGCAATCAGCCCCAGCATTTT. Amino acids: CASSRTPRGGNQPQHF.

The V and J genes are TRBV29-1 and TRBJ2-1, with D tentatively TRBD1 (5 bases). Germline V lookup: CDR1 SQVTM, CDR2 ANQGSEA. This CDR3 spans 11 amino acids. The V gene lost 8 bases and the J gene lost 6 bases, with 11 bases spanning the gap. Here the CDR3 DNA reads TGCAGCATCGCGACAGTCAATGAGCAGTTCTTC. Translation gives CSIATVNEQFF.

The genes are TRBV5-5 and TRBJ2-5, with 7 bases aligning to TRBD2. The CDR3 consists of 14 residues. Germline trimming cut 4 bases from V and 5 bases from J; bases unmatched to any gene: 8. Germline V gene data show CDR1 as SGHKS and CDR2 as YYEKEE (reference sequence). The CDR3 is CASSIGGSWETQYF. CDR3 DNA: TGTGCCAGCAGCATCGGCGGGAGTTGGGAGACCCAGTACTTC. Variable domain in full (rest from reference TRBV5-5 and TRBJ2-5): DAGVTQSPTHLIKTRGQQVTLRCSPISGHKSVSWYQQVLGQGPQFIFQYYEKEERGRGNFPDRFSARQFPNYSSELNVNALLLGDSALYLCASSIGGSWETQYFGPGTRLLVL.

The chain carries TRBV29-1 and TRBJ1-5; the match to TRBD1 covers 7 bases. With 7 bases clipped from V and 1 base from J, the junction kept 7 bases outside the gene matches. Germline CDR1 is SQVTM and CDR2 is ANQGSEA. The length of the CDR3 is 14 residues. CDR3 coding DNA: TGCAGCGCGAGGGGGCTGGGGAGCAATCAGCCCCAGCATTTT. It specifies CSARGLGSNQPQHF.